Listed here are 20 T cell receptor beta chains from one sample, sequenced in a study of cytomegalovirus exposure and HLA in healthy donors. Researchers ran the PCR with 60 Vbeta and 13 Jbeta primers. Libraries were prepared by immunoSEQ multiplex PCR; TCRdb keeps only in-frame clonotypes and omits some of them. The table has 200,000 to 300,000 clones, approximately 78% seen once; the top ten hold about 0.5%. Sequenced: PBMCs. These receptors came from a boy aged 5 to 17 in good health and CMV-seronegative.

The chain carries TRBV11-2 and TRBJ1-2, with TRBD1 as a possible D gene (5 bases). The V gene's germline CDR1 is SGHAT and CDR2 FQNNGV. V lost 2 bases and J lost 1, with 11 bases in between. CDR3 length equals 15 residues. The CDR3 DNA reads TGTGCCAGCAGCTTACGACAGACCATTAACTATGGCTACACCTTC. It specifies CASSLRQTINYGYTF.

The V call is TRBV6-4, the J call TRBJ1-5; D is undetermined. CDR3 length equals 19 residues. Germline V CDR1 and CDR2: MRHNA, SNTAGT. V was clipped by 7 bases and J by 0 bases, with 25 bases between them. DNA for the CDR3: TGTGCCAGCACGCGGGGAGAGACCCAATATGAGCCTAGCAATCAGCCCCAGCATTTT. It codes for CASTRGETQYEPSNQPQHF.

The CDR3 DNA reads TGTGCCAGCAGCGTAAGGCAGGGGGCGAACACTGAAGCTTTCTTT. Translating it yields CASSVRQGANTEAFF. The chain couples TRBV9 to TRBJ1-1, with 8 nucleotides matching TRBD1. This CDR3 spans 15 amino acids. CDR1 is SGDLS, CDR2 YYNGEE, per germline. J was trimmed by 1 base and V by 1 base; bases with no gene match: 3.

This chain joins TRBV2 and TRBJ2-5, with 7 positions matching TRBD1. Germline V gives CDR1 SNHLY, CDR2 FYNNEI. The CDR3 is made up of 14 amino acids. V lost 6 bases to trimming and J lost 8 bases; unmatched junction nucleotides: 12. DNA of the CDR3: TGTGCCAGCAGGGCGGACAGGCTCCCAACTACCCAGTACTTC. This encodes CASRADRLPTTQYF.

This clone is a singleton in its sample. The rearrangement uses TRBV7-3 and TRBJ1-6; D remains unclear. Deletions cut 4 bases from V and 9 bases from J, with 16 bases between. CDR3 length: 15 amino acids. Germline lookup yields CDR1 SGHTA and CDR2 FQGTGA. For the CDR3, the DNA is TGTGCCAGCAGCTCGATACGAGAGGTAGGTTCACCCCTCCACTTT. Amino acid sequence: CASSSIREVGSPLHF.

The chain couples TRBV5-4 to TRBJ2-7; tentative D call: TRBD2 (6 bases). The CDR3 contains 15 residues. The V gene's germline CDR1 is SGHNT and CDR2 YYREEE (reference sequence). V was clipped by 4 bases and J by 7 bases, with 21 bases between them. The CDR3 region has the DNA TGTGCCAGCAGCGAGCGCCCCGGGGGAGTTTGGGAGCAGTACTTC. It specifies CASSERPGGVWEQYF.

This CDR3 reads CASSNQGSTEAFF. The CDR3 DNA sequence: TGTGCCAGCAGCAACCAGGGGAGCACTGAAGCTTTCTTT. The chain uses TRBV7-3 and TRBJ1-1; tentatively, D is TRBD1 (6 bases). CDR1 is SGHTA and CDR2 is FQGTGA in the germline V gene. Trimming shortened V by 5 bases and J by 4 bases, and 11 bases separated the two germline ends. The CDR3 covers 13 residues.

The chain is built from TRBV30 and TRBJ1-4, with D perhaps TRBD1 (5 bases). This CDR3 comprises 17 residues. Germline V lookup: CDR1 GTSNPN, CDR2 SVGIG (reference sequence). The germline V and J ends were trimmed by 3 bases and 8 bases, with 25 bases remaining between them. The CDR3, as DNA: TGTGCCTGGAGCCTTGGTGGGGGGAAGGGGATAGGGGAAAAACTGTTTTTT. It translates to CAWSLGGGKGIGEKLFF. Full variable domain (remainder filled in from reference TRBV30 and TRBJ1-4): SQTIHQWPATLVQPVGSPLSLECTVEGTSNPNLYWYRQAAGRGLQLLFYSVGIGQISSEVPQNLSASRPQDRQFILSSKKLLLSDSGFYLCAWSLGGGKGIGEKLFFGSGTQLSVL.

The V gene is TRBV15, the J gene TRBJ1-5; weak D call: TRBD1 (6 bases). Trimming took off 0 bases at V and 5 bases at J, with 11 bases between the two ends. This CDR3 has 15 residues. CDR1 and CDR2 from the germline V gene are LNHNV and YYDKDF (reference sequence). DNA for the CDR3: TGTGCCACCAGCAGAGAGACAGAGGGGGATCAGCCCCAGCATTTT. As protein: CATSRETEGDQPQHF.

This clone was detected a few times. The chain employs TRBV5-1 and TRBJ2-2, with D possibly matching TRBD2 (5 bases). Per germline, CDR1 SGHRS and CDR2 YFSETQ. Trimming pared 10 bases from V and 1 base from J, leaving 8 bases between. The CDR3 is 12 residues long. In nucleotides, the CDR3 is TGCGCCGGGAGACAGAACACCGGGGAGCTGTTTTTT. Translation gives CAGRQNTGELFF.

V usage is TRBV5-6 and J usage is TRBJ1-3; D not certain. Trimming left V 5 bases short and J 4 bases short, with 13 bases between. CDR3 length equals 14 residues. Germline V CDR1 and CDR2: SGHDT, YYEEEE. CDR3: CASSRTGTGNTIYF. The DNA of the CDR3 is TGTGCCAGCAGTCGGACGGGAACGGGAAACACCATATATTTT.

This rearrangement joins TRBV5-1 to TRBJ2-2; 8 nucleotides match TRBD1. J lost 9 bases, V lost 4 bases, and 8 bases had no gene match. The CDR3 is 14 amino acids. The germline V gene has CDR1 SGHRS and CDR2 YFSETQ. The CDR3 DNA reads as TGCGCCAGCAGCATACAGGGGGAGGTCCGGGAGCTGTTTTTT. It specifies CASSIQGEVRELFF.

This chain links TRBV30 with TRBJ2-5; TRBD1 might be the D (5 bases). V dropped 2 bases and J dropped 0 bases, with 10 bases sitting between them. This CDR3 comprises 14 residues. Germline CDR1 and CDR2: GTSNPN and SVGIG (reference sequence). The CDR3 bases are TGTGCCTGGAGTCCCGACAGCTACCAAGAGACCCAGTACTTC. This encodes CAWSPDSYQETQYF. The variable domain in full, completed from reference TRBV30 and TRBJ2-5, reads SQTIHQWPATLVQPVGSPLSLECTVEGTSNPNLYWYRQAAGRGLQLLFYSVGIGQISSEVPQNLSASRPQDRQFILSSKKLLLSDSGFYLCAWSPDSYQETQYFGPGTRLLVL.

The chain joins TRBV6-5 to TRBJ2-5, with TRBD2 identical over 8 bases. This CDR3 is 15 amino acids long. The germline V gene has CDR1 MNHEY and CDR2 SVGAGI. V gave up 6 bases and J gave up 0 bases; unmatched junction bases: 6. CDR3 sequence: CASRRSGNHQETQYF. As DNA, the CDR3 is TGTGCCAGCAGACGTAGCGGGAACCACCAAGAGACCCAGTACTTC.

In DNA form, the CDR3 reads TGTGCCATCAGCAGAACCTCCACAGGGGTACCAATGAACACTGAAGCTTTCTTT. This encodes CAISRTSTGVPMNTEAFF. The genes are TRBV10-3 and TRBJ1-1; 7 nucleotides align to TRBD1. Germline CDR1 is ENHRY and CDR2 is SYGVKD. The CDR3 contains 18 residues. The V segment lost 6 bases and the J segment 0 bases; nucleotides outside the gene matches: 16.

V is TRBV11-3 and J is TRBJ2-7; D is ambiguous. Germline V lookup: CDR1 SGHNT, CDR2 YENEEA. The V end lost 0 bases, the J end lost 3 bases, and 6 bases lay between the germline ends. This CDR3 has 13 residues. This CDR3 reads CASSLDLYYEQYF. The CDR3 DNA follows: TGTGCCAGCAGCTTAGATCTTTACTACGAGCAGTACTTC.

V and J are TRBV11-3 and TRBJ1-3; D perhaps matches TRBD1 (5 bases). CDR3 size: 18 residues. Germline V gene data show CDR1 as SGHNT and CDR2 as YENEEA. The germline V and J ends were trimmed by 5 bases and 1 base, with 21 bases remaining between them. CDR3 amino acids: CASSPRVQGIISGNTIYF. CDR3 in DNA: TGTGCCAGCAGCCCTCGGGTTCAGGGTATAATATCTGGAAACACCATATATTTT.

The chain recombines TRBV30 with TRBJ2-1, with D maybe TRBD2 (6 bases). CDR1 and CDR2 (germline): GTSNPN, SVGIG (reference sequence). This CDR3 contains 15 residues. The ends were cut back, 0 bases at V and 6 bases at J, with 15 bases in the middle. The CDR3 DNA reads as TGTGCCTGGAGTGTATGGGACTGGGGGACCAATGAGCAGTTCTTC. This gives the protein CAWSVWDWGTNEQFF.

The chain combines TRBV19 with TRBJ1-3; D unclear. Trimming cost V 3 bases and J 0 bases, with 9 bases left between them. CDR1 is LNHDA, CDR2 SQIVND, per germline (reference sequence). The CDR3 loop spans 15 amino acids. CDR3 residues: CASSIAVSSGNTIYF. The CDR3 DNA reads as TGTGCCAGTAGTATTGCCGTCAGCTCTGGAAACACCATATATTTT.

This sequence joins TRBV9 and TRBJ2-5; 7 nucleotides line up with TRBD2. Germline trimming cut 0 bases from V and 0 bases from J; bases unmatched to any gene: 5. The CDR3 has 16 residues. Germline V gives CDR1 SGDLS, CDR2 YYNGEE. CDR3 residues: CASSVGASGYQETQYF. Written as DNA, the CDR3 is TGTGCCAGCAGCGTAGGGGCTAGCGGTTACCAAGAGACCCAGTACTTC. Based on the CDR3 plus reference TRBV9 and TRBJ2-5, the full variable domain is DSGVTQTPKHLITATGQRVTLRCSPRSGDLSVYWYQQSLDQGLQFLIQYYNGEERAKGNILERFSAQQFPDLHSELNLSSLELGDSALYFCASSVGASGYQETQYFGPGTRLLVL.